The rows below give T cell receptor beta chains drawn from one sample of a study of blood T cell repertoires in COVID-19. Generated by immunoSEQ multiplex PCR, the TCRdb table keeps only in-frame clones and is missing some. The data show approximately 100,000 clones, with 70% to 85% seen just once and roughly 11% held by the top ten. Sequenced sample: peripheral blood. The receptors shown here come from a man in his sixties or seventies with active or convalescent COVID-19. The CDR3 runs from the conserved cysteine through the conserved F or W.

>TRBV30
CAWSVRGEQFF
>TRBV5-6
CASSFTGTLELFF
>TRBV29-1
CSVRLTFTYEQYF
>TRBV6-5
CASSYRGQGFDEQYF
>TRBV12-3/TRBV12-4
CASSWTGREQYF
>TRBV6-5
CASSRQGNSNYEQYF
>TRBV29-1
CSVDHRGTEAFF
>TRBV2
CASSGDSRRAQETQYF
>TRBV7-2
CASSSTGRRYGYTF
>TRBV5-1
CASSLSGQGTDEQFF
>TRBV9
CASSALWSGTGELFF
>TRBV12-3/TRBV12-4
CASASPGEKLFF
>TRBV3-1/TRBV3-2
CASSQVWTGEVPLHF
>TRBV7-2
CASSLAPPGTSSAYEQYF
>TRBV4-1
CASSPRTLAGGRTGELFF
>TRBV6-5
CASSARGLSSYEQYF
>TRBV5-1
CASSTGRLATDTQYF
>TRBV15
CATRSGQGDYGYTF
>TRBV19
CASTRTSGETDTQYF
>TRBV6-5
CASRPLGEGTEAFF
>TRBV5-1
CASSFGGEKNIQYF
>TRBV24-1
CATSGDRGTDTQYF
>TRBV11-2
CASSFPFKRGNTGELFF
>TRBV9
CASSVDGTTPGNTIYF
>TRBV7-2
CASSLGTGVFGNQPQHF
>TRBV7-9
CATTGQGSTDTQYF
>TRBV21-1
CASSIHRGAVPYEQYF
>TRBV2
CASSPGLAGGPGNIQYF
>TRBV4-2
CASSQGQGSAGELFF
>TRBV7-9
CASSRQGGNEKLFF
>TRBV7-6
CASSLTPMRAGETQYF
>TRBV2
CASSAGVEQYF
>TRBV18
CASSPQGDQPQHF
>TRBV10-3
CAISDGGLSSRTQYF
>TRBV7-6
CASSLAQGGWGTAGNTIYF
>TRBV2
CASMKTGLGTEAFF
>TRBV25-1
CASSEYRTNTDTQYF
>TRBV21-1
CASSSAGQGVYF
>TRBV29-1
CSVEGPRWEFF
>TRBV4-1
CASSETSVSGELFF
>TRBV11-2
CASSLLSDSYEKLFF
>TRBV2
CASRVGQEHQPQHF
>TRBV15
CATSGDRYSTNEQFF
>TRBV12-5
CASGPRSGGGTGELFF
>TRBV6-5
CASRTRPQGEAFF
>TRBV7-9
CASSFRENGYTF
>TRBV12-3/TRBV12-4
CASRPNRGTEAFF
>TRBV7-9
CASSLVGQVHSPLHF
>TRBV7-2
CASSLMVGSNTIYF
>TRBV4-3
CASSQDGQFYGYTF
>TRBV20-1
CSASLRRASNTEAFF
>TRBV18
CASSRSLGGRSGANVLTF